Below, 30 T cell receptor beta chains from the same sample are listed, as sequenced in a study of immune evolution from preneoplasia to lung adenocarcinoma (dated by TCRdb to 2020 to 2023). Receptor libraries were prepared by the immunoSEQ multiplex PCR assay. Here the immuneACCESS table is served through TCRdb, limited to in-frame sequences with V and J called. Missing clones are a known gap in these copies; in checked studies unresolved V genes cover under half, and the rest lacks a known reason. This sample holds roughly 1,400 clones; 79% were observed only once. The ten largest clones add up to about a tenth of the sample. The material sequenced was FFPE atypical adenomatous hyperplasia tissue from the lung. The meaning of the sample's cell subset or site label: atypical adenomatous hyperplasia (AAH), lung preneoplasia. All receptors come from a person in their 70s with lung adenocarcinoma.

Here the CDR3 DNA reads TGTGCCAGCAGTGGAGGCGGAGTAGTCAACAATGAGCAGTTCTTC. This gives the protein CASSGGGVVNNEQFF. J is TRBJ2-1 and V is TRBV6-4, with D uncertain. The ends were cut back, 4 bases at V and 5 bases at J, with 15 bases in the middle. The CDR3 sequence is 15 residues long. Germline loops: CDR1 MRHNA, CDR2 SNTAGT.

The gene calls are TRBV11-2 and TRBJ2-7; the D is unclear. This CDR3 has 14 residues. V was clipped by 2 bases and J by 0 bases, with 8 bases between them. Germline CDR1 SGHAT, CDR2 FQNNGV. Here the CDR3 reads CASSLHVSSYEQYF. The CDR3 coding sequence is TGTGCCAGCAGCTTACATGTCAGCTCCTACGAGCAGTACTTC. Supplemented by reference TRBV11-2 and TRBJ2-7, the full variable domain reads EAGVAQSPRYKIIEKRQSVAFWCNPISGHATLYWYQQILGQGPKLLIQFQNNGVVDDSQLPKDRFSAERLKGVDSTLKIQPAKLEDSAVYLCASSLHVSSYEQYFGPGTRLTVT.

The chain is built from TRBV27 and TRBJ2-7; 12 positions match TRBD2. Per the germline V gene, CDR1 is MNHEY and CDR2 is SMNVEV (reference sequence). V shed 4 bases and J 3 bases; nucleotides not matched to a gene: 4. There are 15 residues in the CDR3. CDR3 sequence reads: CASSSRLAGVYEQYF. DNA of the CDR3: TGTGCCAGCAGTTCCCGACTAGCGGGAGTCTACGAGCAGTACTTC.

The chain couples TRBV6-6 to TRBJ1-2; the match to TRBD1 covers 12 bases. CDR1 and CDR2 (germline): MNHNY, SVGAGI (reference sequence). V gave up 0 bases and J gave up 6 bases; unmatched junction bases: 5. This CDR3 has 16 residues. CDR3 sequence: CASSYSGTGGDNGYTF. CDR3 bases: TGTGCCAGCAGTTACTCCGGGACAGGGGGCGACAATGGCTACACCTTC.

The chain links TRBV5-1 to TRBJ1-6; D remains ambiguous. With 0 bases removed from V and 5 bases from J, the gap between germline ends came to 6 bases. CDR3 length: 14 amino acids. Germline V gene lookup returns CDR1 SGHRS and CDR2 YFSETQ. The CDR3 is CASSLGLNNSPLHF. CDR3 coding DNA: TGCGCCAGCAGCTTGGGCCTTAATAATTCACCCCTCCACTTT.

CDR3 residues: CASAGSYNEQFF. The CDR3 nucleotides read TGTGCCAGCGCGGGCTCCTACAATGAGCAGTTCTTC. The V gene is TRBV11-2, the J gene TRBJ2-1; a possible D gene is TRBD2 (5 bases). Germline values: CDR1 SGHAT, CDR2 FQNNGV. V gave up 8 bases and J gave up 0 bases, with 5 bases separating them. This CDR3 has 12 residues.

The CDR3 coding sequence is TGCAGCGTCGGGACAGGGAGGGAGCAGTACTTC. Its translation is CSVGTGREQYF. The chain couples TRBV29-1 to TRBJ2-7; 9 bases align to TRBD1. V was clipped by 6 bases and J by 7 bases; unmatched bases: 4. CDR1 and CDR2 (germline): SQVTM, ANQGSEA. This CDR3 has 11 residues.

The V gene is TRBV28, the J gene TRBJ2-7; 8 bases match TRBD1. CDR3 length equals 15 residues. After removal of 5 bases from V and 4 bases from J, the junction contained 10 bases not matched to a gene. The V gene's germline CDR1 is MDHEN and CDR2 SYDVKM. The CDR3 nucleotides read TGTGCCAGCAGTGGCCTCGGACAGGGAAGGTACGAGCAGTACTTC. Amino acids: CASSGLGQGRYEQYF.

In this sample, this clone turned up a few times. The chain is built from TRBV6-5 and TRBJ1-1; 9 bases fit TRBD1. This CDR3 region has 16 residues. The germline gives CDR1 MNHEY, CDR2 SVGAGI. Losses at the gene ends were 0 bases for V and 6 bases for J; bases not matched to a gene: 8. This CDR3 is CASSYSGTGRAAEAFF. The CDR3 nucleotides are TGTGCCAGCAGTTACTCGGGGACAGGGAGAGCGGCTGAAGCTTTCTTT.

V gene TRBV2 combines with J gene TRBJ2-3; D ambiguous. Trimming removed 3 bases from V and 2 bases from J, with 9 bases in between. Germline assignment: CDR1 SNHLY and CDR2 FYNNEI. This CDR3 is 14 amino acids long. CDR3 region: CASSDRTYTDTQYF. The CDR3 DNA reads as TGTGCCAGCAGTGACAGGACGTACACAGATACGCAGTATTTT. The variable domain in full, completed from reference TRBV2 and TRBJ2-3, reads EPEVTQTPSHQVTQMGQEVILRCVPISNHLYFYWYRQILGQKVEFLVSFYNNEISEKSEIFDDQFSVERPDGSNFTLKIRSTKLEDSAMYFCASSDRTYTDTQYFGPGTRLTVL.

The V and J genes are TRBV19 and TRBJ2-7; 9 bases align to TRBD1. The germline gives CDR1 LNHDA, CDR2 SQIVND (reference sequence). The CDR3 is 12 residues long. V trimming: 8 bases; J trimming: 5 bases; junction bases outside the gene matches: 4. As DNA, the CDR3 is TGTGCCAGTCAGGGACAGGGTAACGAGCAGTACTTC. It is translated as CASQGQGNEQYF.

The chain is built from TRBV13 and TRBJ2-3, with D perhaps matching TRBD2 (6 bases). Germline V gene sequence: CDR1 PRHDT, CDR2 FYEKMQ (reference sequence). The CDR3 totals 16 residues. The V end was cut by 4 bases, the J end by 2 bases, with 16 bases between. The CDR3 bases are TGTGCCAGCAGCTCTAGCGTTTCTGAGTCCACAGATACGCAGTATTTT. It is translated as CASSSSVSESTDTQYF.

This chain links TRBV25-1 with TRBJ1-2; no clear D gene. Germline V lookup: CDR1 MGHDK, CDR2 SYGVNS. V gave up 5 bases and J gave up 7 bases, with 17 bases separating them. This CDR3 spans 14 amino acids. CDR3 loop: CASSPPAPPFGYTF. CDR3 sequence (DNA): TGTGCCAGCAGTCCCCCTGCTCCCCCTTTTGGCTACACCTTC.

This chain connects TRBV25-1 to TRBJ2-2, with a tentative D call TRBD1 (6 bases). In germline, CDR1 is MGHDK, CDR2 SYGVNS. CDR3 size: 15 residues. Trimming shortened V by 4 bases and J by 1 base, and 10 bases separated the two germline ends. The chain's CDR3 is CASSVLQGNTGELFF. The CDR3 coding sequence is TGTGCCAGCAGTGTGCTACAGGGGAACACCGGGGAGCTGTTTTTT.

The J gene is TRBJ1-4, the V gene TRBV6-5, with no clear D. This CDR3 spans 16 amino acids. Trimming left V 0 bases short and J 8 bases short, with 16 bases between. From germline, CDR1 is MNHEY and CDR2 SVGAGI. The CDR3 reads CASSYSRPTLGEKLFF. The CDR3 DNA reads as TGTGCCAGCAGTTACTCCAGGCCAACCCTGGGGGAAAAACTGTTTTTT.

The V gene is TRBV30, the J gene TRBJ2-7, with TRBD1 identical over 10 bases. V was pared by 5 bases and J by 7 bases, with 11 bases of the junction left unmatched. This CDR3 is built from 14 residues. CDR1 is GTSNPN and CDR2 is SVGIG in the germline V gene (reference sequence). The chain's CDR3 is CAWGWSDRGREQYF. The CDR3 nucleotides read TGTGCCTGGGGATGGTCGGACAGGGGGAGGGAGCAGTACTTC. The full variable domain, its missing parts supplied by reference TRBV30 and TRBJ2-7, is SQTIHQWPATLVQPVGSPLSLECTVEGTSNPNLYWYRQAAGRGLQLLFYSVGIGQISSEVPQNLSASRPQDRQFILSSKKLLLSDSGFYLCAWGWSDRGREQYFGPGTRLTVT.

The rearrangement links TRBV7-8 to TRBJ2-5, with D possibly TRBD2 on 6 matching bases. Trimming pared 5 bases from V and 1 base from J, leaving 11 bases between. This CDR3 has 14 amino acids. Germline V gene data show CDR1 as SGHVS and CDR2 as FQNEAQ. In DNA, the CDR3 is TGTGCCAGCAGCCCCCGGGAGACCCAAGAGACCCAGTACTTC. Its translation: CASSPRETQETQYF.

J is TRBJ2-3 and V is TRBV5-1; 8 nucleotides line up with TRBD2. The V and J ends lost 5 bases and 2 bases, in that order; junction bases with no gene match: 4. CDR1 and CDR2 (germline): SGHRS, YFSETQ. The CDR3 is 14 amino acids. CDR3 coding DNA: TGCGCCAGCAGAATTAGCGGGAACACAGATACGCAGTATTTT. This gives the protein CASRISGNTDTQYF.

J is TRBJ1-2 and V is TRBV30; perhaps TRBD1 as D (5 bases). The germline gives CDR1 GTSNPN, CDR2 SVGIG (reference sequence). V lost 3 bases and J lost 6, with 11 bases in between. The CDR3 has 12 amino acids. The CDR3 protein is CAWRGPIHGYTF. The CDR3 nucleotides are TGTGCCTGGAGGGGACCAATCCATGGCTACACCTTC.

This clone was found a few times. V is TRBV6-5 and J is TRBJ1-2; TRBD1 matches 8 bases. Germline CDR1 reads MNHEY; CDR2 reads SVGAGI. The CDR3 loop spans 15 amino acids. The ends lost 3 bases at V and 4 bases at J; junction bases unmatched: 7. The CDR3 bases are TGTGCCAGCAGTTATGAGACAGGGGCTACCTATGGCTACACCTTC. This encodes CASSYETGATYGYTF.

The chain has TRBV4-2 and TRBJ2-5; D may be TRBD2 (6 bases). Germline lookup yields CDR1 LGHNA and CDR2 YNFKEQ. CDR3 size: 16 residues. Trimming removed 5 bases at V and 0 bases at J, with 16 bases between. The CDR3 DNA follows: TGTGCCAGCAGCGGGGGGACCAGCGCTAACCAAGAGACCCAGTACTTC. It specifies CASSGGTSANQETQYF.

This chain joins TRBV27 and TRBJ1-5; D is uncertain. CDR1 is MNHEY, CDR2 SMNVEV, per germline (reference sequence). The CDR3 spans 14 residues. The V and J ends lost 6 bases and 5 bases respectively, with 14 bases between them. The CDR3 nucleotides are TGTGCCAGCAGCCGGAAAATGTTTGATCAGCCCCAGCATTTT. This gives the protein CASSRKMFDQPQHF.

The chain employs TRBV10-3 and TRBJ2-2; D remains unclear. The V and J ends lost 10 bases and 0 bases respectively, with 15 bases between them. The CDR3 is 15 amino acids. Germline V lookup: CDR1 ENHRY, CDR2 SYGVKD. The CDR3 reads CATKYDPANTGELFF. The CDR3 DNA follows: TGTGCCACCAAGTATGACCCCGCGAACACCGGGGAGCTGTTTTTT.

Here the CDR3 reads CASSEIETQYF. CDR3 nucleotides: TGTGCCAGCAGTGAAATAGAGACCCAGTACTTC. J is TRBJ2-5 and V is TRBV2; D gene uncertain. Germline CDR1 reads SNHLY; CDR2 reads FYNNEI. The CDR3 has 11 residues. Trimming shortened V by 2 bases and J by 4 bases, and 2 bases separated the two germline ends.

This chain connects TRBV19 to TRBJ2-3; D possibly corresponds to TRBD2 (5 bases). V was clipped by 10 bases and J by 2 bases, with 22 bases between them. This CDR3 is 16 amino acids long. CDR1 is LNHDA, CDR2 SQIVND, per germline (reference sequence). The CDR3 here is CATRDFRESNTDTQYF. The DNA of the CDR3 is TGTGCCACACGCGATTTCCGGGAATCCAACACAGATACGCAGTATTTT.

This chain uses TRBV6-1 with TRBJ2-7; no firm D call. Per germline, CDR1 MNHNS and CDR2 SASEGT. The CDR3 spans 12 residues. V shed 1 base and J shed 4 bases, with 5 bases lying between them. Written as DNA, the CDR3 is TGTGCCAGCAGTGAAGGGCCGTACGAGCAGTACTTC. As protein: CASSEGPYEQYF.

The gene calls are TRBV5-6 and TRBJ2-5; D call uncertain. V shed 0 bases and J shed 5 bases, with 8 bases lying between them. The CDR3 runs 13 residues. Germline lookup yields CDR1 SGHDT and CDR2 YYEEEE. The CDR3 protein is CASSLGRTETQYF. The CDR3 nucleotides read TGTGCCAGCAGCTTGGGACGGACGGAGACCCAGTACTTC.

A single count supports this clone. The chain uses TRBV5-1 and TRBJ2-2; possible D gene TRBD2, 6 bases. Per the germline V gene, CDR1 is SGHRS and CDR2 is YFSETQ. V lost 2 bases, J lost 0 bases, and 11 bases lay in between. The CDR3 loop spans 16 amino acids. This chain's CDR3 is CASSFLTSTNTGELFF. CDR3 coding DNA: TGCGCCAGCAGCTTCTTAACTAGCACGAACACCGGGGAGCTGTTTTTT.

The CDR3 here is CASSPGRFWEQYF. CDR3 nucleotide sequence: TGTGCCAGCAGCCCCGGACGGTTTTGGGAGCAGTACTTC. V gene TRBV2 combines with J gene TRBJ2-7; D ambiguous. Trimming stripped 6 bases from V and 7 bases from J, with 16 bases between. In germline, CDR1 is SNHLY, CDR2 FYNNEI. The CDR3 covers 13 residues.

The chain combines TRBV11-2 with TRBJ2-1; D gene ambiguous. Germline CDR1 is SGHAT and CDR2 is FQNNGV. This CDR3 is built from 12 residues. Deletions cut 5 bases from V and 4 bases from J, with 6 bases between. Here the CDR3 reads CASSPEYNEQFF. The DNA for the CDR3 is TGTGCCAGCAGCCCGGAGTACAATGAGCAGTTCTTC. Complete variable domain (other parts from reference TRBV11-2 and TRBJ2-1): EAGVAQSPRYKIIEKRQSVAFWCNPISGHATLYWYQQILGQGPKLLIQFQNNGVVDDSQLPKDRFSAERLKGVDSTLKIQPAKLEDSAVYLCASSPEYNEQFFGPGTRLTVL.